Each of the 2 T cell receptor beta chains below was sequenced from the same sample in a study of spatial heterogeneity in lung cancer. The time point denotes: blood at routine non-recurrence follow-up after resection. TCRdb independently ran MiXCR on the 5' RACE reads; one entry per CDR3 protein. The table has about 87,000 distinct CDR3 sequences, roughly a fifth seen once. The source was PBMCs, collected at follow-up. Receptors were obtained from a male donor with early-stage non-small cell lung cancer.

The chain employs TRBV24-1 and TRBJ2-1, with 9 bases identical to TRBD1. Germline V gene sequence: CDR1 KGHDR, CDR2 SFDVKD. Trimming removed 2 bases from V and 5 bases from J; junction bases left unmatched: 6. This CDR3 comprises 16 residues. The DNA for the CDR3 is TGTGCCACCAGTGATTCCGGGACAGGGAATGACAATGAGCAGTTCTTC. It yields the protein CATSDSGTGNDNEQFF.

The table lists this clonotype with a few counts. The V gene is TRBV30, the J gene TRBJ1-2, with 8 nucleotides matching TRBD1. CDR3 length equals 14 residues. Germline V gene lookup returns CDR1 GTSNPN and CDR2 SVGIG (reference sequence). Germline trimming cut 5 bases from V and 7 bases from J; bases unmatched to any gene: 12. CDR3 protein: CAWAPRGQGAGYTF. The CDR3 coding sequence is TGTGCCTGGGCCCCCCGTGGGCAGGGGGCTGGCTACACCTTC.